What follows are 8 T cell receptor beta chains derived from one specimen sequenced in a study of T cells in Graves' hyperthyroidism and ophthalmopathy. Regions amplified from RNA transcripts were the TCR beta CDR3 regions. In the first-round RT-PCR of the TCR CDR3, the HTBI primer set was used. TCRdb processed the multiplex PCR reads anew with MiXCR; each CDR3 protein has one entry. Seen here are about 570,000 distinct CDR3 sequences, about half observed once, and the top ten hold roughly 20%. The sample was peripheral blood or thyroid tissue (not recorded which). These receptors were taken from an adult woman with Graves' disease, either hyperthyroidism or ophthalmopathy (not recorded which).

This clonotype was observed a handful of times. This sequence joins TRBV25-1 and TRBJ2-2; D gene uncertain. CDR1 and CDR2 from the germline V gene are MGHDK and SYGVNS. V shed 1 base and J shed 4 bases, with 10 bases lying between them. The CDR3 has 15 amino acids. The DNA of the CDR3 is TGTGCCAGCAGTGAATCCTTGGGCAGCACCGGGGAGCTGTTTTTT. It yields the protein CASSESLGSTGELFF.

This clonotype was counted a single time. This chain links TRBV20-1 with TRBJ1-6; D gene ambiguous. Germline values: CDR1 DFQATT, CDR2 SNEGSKA (reference sequence). This CDR3 is 11 amino acids long. Trimming stripped 8 bases from V and 6 bases from J, with 8 bases between. The CDR3 region has the DNA TGCAGTCTGGGCAGTAATTCACCCCTCCACTTT. Amino acid sequence: CSLGSNSPLHF.

This clonotype was recorded many times. The chain employs TRBV19 and TRBJ1-3; D uncertain. Germline V gives CDR1 LNHDA, CDR2 SQIVND (reference sequence). CDR3 size: 13 residues. The V end lost 4 bases, the J end lost 2 bases, and 6 bases lay between the germline ends. The CDR3 DNA follows: TGTGCCAGTAGTACGGGGACTGGAAACACCATATATTTT. This sequence encodes CASSTGTGNTIYF. The full variable domain, completed using reference TRBV19 and TRBJ1-3, is DGGITQSPKYLFRKEGQNVTLSCEQNLNHDAMYWYRQDPGQGLRLIYYSQIVNDFQKGDIAEGYSVSREKKESFPLTVTSAQKNPTAFYLCASSTGTGNTIYFGEGSWLTVV.

The chain joins TRBV25-1 to TRBJ2-6, with D possibly being TRBD1 (5 bases). The CDR3 sequence is 16 residues long. Germline CDR1 MGHDK, CDR2 SYGVNS. Between the trimmed V and J ends, which lost 1 base and 3 bases, there was a span of 10 bases. The CDR3 DNA sequence: TGTGCCAGCAGTGAATCAGGGTCTTTTGGGGCCAACGTCCTGACTTTC. Its protein product is CASSESGSFGANVLTF.

The V gene is TRBV2, the J gene TRBJ2-5; D gene uncertain. The CDR3 is 13 residues long. The ends were cut back, 8 bases at V and 5 bases at J, with 15 bases in the middle. From germline, CDR1 is SNHLY and CDR2 FYNNEI. The CDR3 spells CASGRWDGETQYF. CDR3 DNA sequence: TGTGCCAGCGGCCGGTGGGATGGGGAGACCCAGTACTTC.

Ten or more counts support this clonotype. The chain joins TRBV6-6 to TRBJ1-3; D might be TRBD1 (6 bases). Per germline, CDR1 MNHNY and CDR2 SVGAGI (reference sequence). With 5 bases removed from V and 4 bases from J, the gap between germline ends came to 15 bases. The length of the CDR3 is 15 residues. CDR3 residues: CASSPRTGTGNTIYF. The CDR3, as DNA: TGTGCCAGCAGTCCTAGAACAGGGACGGGAAACACCATATATTTT.

This clonotype was counted between two and nine times. A much larger clonotype is one base distant, so this may be a read error. V gene TRBV3-1 combines with J gene TRBJ2-7; the D is unclear. The CDR3 has 12 amino acids. With 3 bases removed from V and 0 bases from J, the gap between germline ends came to 3 bases. Germline V lookup: CDR1 LGHDT, CDR2 YNNKEL (reference sequence). The CDR3 DNA reads TGTGCCAGCAGCCACATCTCCTACGAGCAGTACTTC. This encodes CASSHISYEQYF.

This clonotype was seen repeatedly, ten times or more. This rearrangement joins TRBV7-8 to TRBJ1-1; D is uncertain. The length of the CDR3 is 13 residues. Trimming left V 8 bases short and J 10 bases short, with 20 bases between. The V gene's germline CDR1 is SGHVS and CDR2 FQNEAQ. CDR3: CASYELKGAAAFF. The CDR3 DNA sequence: TGTGCCAGCTATGAATTGAAGGGCGCAGCAGCTTTCTTT.